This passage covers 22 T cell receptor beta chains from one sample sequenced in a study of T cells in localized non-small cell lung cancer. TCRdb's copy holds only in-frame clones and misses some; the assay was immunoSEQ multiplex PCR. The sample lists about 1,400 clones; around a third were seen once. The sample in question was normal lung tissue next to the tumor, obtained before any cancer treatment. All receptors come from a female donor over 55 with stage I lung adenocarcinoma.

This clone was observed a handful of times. CDR3 protein: CASSPELAWETQYF. CDR3 bases: TGTGCCAGCAGCCCCGAACTAGCTTGGGAGACCCAGTACTTC. V usage is TRBV11-3 and J usage is TRBJ2-5; TRBD2 is a possible D gene (6 bases). Germline V gene sequence: CDR1 SGHNT, CDR2 YENEEA. V was trimmed by 5 bases and J by 5 bases, leaving 15 bases between them. The CDR3 spans 14 residues.

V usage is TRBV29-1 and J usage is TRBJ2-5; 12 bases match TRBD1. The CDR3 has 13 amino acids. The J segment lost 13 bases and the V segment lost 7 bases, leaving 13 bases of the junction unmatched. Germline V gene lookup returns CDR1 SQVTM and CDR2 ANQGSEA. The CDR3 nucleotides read TGCAGCGCCGATCCGGGACAGGGGGCTTCCCGGTACTTC. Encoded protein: CSADPGQGASRYF. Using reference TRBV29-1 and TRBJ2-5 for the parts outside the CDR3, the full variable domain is SAVISQKPSRDICQRGTSLTIQCQVDSQVTMMFWYRQQPGQSLTLIATANQGSEATYESGFVIDKFPISRPNLTFSTLTVSNMSPEDSSIYLCSADPGQGASRYFGPGTRLLVL.

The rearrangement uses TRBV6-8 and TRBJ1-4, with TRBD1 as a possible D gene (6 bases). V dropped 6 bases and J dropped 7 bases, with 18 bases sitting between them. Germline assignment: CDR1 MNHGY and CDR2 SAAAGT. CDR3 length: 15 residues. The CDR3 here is CASRREGGGGEKLFF. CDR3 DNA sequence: TGTGCCAGCAGACGAGAGGGGGGAGGAGGTGAAAAACTGTTTTTT.

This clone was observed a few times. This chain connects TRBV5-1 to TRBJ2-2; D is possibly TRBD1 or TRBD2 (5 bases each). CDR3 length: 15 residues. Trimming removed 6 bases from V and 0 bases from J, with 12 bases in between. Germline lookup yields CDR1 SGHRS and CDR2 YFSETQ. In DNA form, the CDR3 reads TGCGCCAGCACTGATCAGGGAGCGAACACCGGGGAGCTGTTTTTT. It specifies CASTDQGANTGELFF.

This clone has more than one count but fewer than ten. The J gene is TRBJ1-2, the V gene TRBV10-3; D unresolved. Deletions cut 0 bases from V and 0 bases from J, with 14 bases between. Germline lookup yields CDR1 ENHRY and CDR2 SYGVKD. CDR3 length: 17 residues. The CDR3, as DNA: TGTGCCATCAGTGAGTCGGGAGGGTTCGTAGCTAACTATGGCTACACCTTC. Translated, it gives CAISESGGFVANYGYTF.

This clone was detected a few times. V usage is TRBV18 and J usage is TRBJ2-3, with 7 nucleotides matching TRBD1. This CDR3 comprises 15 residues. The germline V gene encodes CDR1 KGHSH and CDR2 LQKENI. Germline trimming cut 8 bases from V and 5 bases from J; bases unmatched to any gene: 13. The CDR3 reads CASPQTTGAEDTQYF. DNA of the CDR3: TGTGCCAGCCCCCAGACCACAGGGGCTGAAGATACGCAGTATTTT.

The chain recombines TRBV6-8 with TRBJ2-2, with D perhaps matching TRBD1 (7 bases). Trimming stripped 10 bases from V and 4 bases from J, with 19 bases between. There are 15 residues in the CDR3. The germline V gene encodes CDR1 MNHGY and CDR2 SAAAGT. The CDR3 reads CATGLRDRSTGELFF. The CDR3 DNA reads TGTGCCACCGGCCTGCGGGACAGAAGCACCGGGGAGCTGTTTTTT.

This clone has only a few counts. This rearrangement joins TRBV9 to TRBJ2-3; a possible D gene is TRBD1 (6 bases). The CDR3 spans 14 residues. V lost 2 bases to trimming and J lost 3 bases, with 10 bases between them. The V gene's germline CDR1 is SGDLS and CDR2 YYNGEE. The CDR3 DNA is TGTGCCAGCAGCGTCCTTCAGGGGACAGATACGCAGTATTTT. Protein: CASSVLQGTDTQYF.

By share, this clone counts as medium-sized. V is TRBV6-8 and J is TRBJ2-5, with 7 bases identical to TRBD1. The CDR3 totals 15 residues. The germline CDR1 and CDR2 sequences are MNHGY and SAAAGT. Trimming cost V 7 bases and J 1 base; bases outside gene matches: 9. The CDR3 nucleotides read TGTGCCAGCAAGAGGACAGGTAACGGCCAAGAGACCCAGTACTTC. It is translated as CASKRTGNGQETQYF.

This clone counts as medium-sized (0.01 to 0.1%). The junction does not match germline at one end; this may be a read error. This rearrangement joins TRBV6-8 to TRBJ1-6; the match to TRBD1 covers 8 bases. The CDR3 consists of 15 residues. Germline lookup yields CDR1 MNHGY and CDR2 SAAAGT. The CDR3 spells CASSDSTGDNSPLHF. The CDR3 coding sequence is TGTGCCAGCAGTGACTCGACAGGGGATAATTCACCCCTCCACTTT.

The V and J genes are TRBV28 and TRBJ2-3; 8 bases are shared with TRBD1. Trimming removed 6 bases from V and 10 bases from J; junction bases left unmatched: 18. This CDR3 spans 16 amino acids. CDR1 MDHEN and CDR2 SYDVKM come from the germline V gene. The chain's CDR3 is CASSPTRQGASQPQYF. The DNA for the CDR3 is TGTGCCAGCAGCCCGACTCGGCAGGGGGCATCGCAGCCGCAGTATTTT.

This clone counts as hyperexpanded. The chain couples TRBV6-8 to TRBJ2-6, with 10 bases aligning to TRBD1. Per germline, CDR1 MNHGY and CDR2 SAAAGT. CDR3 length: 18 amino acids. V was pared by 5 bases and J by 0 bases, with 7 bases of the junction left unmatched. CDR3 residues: CASSQETGGDSGANVLTF. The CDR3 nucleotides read TGTGCCAGCAGTCAGGAGACAGGGGGCGACTCTGGGGCCAACGTCCTGACTTTC.

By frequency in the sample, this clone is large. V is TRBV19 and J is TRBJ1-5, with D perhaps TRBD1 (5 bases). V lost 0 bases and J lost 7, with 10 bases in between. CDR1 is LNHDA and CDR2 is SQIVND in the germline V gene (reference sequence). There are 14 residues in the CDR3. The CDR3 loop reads CASSIDVQGQPQHF. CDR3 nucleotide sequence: TGTGCCAGTAGTATAGATGTGCAGGGACAGCCCCAGCATTTT.

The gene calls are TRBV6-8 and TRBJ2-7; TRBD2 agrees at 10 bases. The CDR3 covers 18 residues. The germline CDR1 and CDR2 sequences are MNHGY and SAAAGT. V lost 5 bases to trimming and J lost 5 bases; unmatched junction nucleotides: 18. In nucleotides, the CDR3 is TGTGCCAGCAGTCCACTCCGGATAGCGGGGGGATCCCCACACGAGCAGTACGTC. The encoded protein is CASSPLRIAGGSPHEQYV.

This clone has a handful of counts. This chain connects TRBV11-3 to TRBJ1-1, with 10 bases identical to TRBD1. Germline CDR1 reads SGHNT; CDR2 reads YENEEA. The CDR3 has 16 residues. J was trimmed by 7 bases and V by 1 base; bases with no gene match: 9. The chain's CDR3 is CASSLGPGQGTNEAFF. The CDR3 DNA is TGTGCCAGCAGCTTAGGTCCGGGACAGGGGACTAATGAAGCTTTCTTT.

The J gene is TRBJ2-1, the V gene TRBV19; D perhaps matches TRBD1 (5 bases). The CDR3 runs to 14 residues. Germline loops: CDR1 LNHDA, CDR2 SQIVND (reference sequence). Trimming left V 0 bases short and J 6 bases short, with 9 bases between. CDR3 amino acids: CASSIDQGTNEQFF. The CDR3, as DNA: TGTGCCAGTAGTATAGATCAGGGAACCAATGAGCAGTTCTTC.

CDR3 sequence (DNA): TGTGCCAGTAGAGCAGGGTTTGACCCTGAAGCTTTCTTT. Translating it yields CASRAGFDPEAFF. J is TRBJ1-1 and V is TRBV19; possibly TRBD1 for D (5 bases). Trimming shortened V by 6 bases and J by 6 bases, and 14 bases separated the two germline ends. This CDR3 region has 13 residues. The germline V gene has CDR1 LNHDA and CDR2 SQIVND (reference sequence).

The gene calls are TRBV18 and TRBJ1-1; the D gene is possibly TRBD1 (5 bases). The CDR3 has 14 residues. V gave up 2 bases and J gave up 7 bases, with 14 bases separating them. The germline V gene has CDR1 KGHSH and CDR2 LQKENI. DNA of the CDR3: TGTGCCAGCTCACCAGGCCGGGACCGCTATGAAGCTTTCTTT. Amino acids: CASSPGRDRYEAFF.

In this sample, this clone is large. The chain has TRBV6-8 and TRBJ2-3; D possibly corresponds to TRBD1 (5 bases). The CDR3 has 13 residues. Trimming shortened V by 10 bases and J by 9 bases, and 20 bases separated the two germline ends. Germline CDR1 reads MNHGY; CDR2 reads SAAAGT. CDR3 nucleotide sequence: TGTGCCACCTTGGACACGAGCCTCAAAACGCAGTATTTT. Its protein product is CATLDTSLKTQYF.

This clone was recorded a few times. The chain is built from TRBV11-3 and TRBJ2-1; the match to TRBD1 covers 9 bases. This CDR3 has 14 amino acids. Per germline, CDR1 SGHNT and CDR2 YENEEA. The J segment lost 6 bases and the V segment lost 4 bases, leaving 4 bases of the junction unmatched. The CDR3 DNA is TGTGCCAGCAGCTGGGGACAGGGCAGCAATGAGCAGTTCTTC. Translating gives CASSWGQGSNEQFF.

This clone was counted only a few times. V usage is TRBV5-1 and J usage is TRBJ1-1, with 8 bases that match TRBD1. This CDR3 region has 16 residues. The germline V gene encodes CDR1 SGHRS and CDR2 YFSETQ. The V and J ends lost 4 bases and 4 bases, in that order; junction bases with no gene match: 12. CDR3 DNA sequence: TGCGCCAGCAGCCCAGGACAGGGCTTCTTGAGCACTGAAGCTTTCTTT. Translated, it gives CASSPGQGFLSTEAFF.

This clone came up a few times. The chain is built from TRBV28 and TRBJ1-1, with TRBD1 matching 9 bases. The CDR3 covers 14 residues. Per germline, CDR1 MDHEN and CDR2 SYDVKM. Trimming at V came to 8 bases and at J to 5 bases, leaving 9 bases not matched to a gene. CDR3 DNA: TGTGCCAGCGATAACAGGGGGCGTCAAACTGAAGCTTTCTTT. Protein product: CASDNRGRQTEAFF.